This TCR beta chain was found in a study of cytotoxic CD8 clonotypes in ibrutinib-treated CLL. Study overall: Patients: roughly ten relapsed/refractory, approximately 14 treatment-naive, under 18 IGHV unmutated. Response samples were drawn at a median of approximately 11 months of treatment, range 6 to 36. Findings and caveats of the study: Exceeding age-matched healthy donors, baseline clonality also tracked the counts of circulating CD8+ T cells.

Concerning this clone itself: Its antigen is undetermined.

This CDR3 has 14 residues. V was cut by 5 bases and J by 6 bases, with 14 bases left in between. CDR1 is SNHLY, CDR2 FYNNEI, per germline. Sequencing was performed with immunoSEQ multiplex PCR; in TCRdb, only in-frame clones are kept and a portion is missing. Of tens of thousands of clones listed, approximately 71% are singletons. The sample in question was PBMCs, obtained after 12 months of ibrutinib treatment. This TCR was sampled from a human donor with chronic lymphocytic leukemia. This chain connects TRBV2 to TRBJ2-1; D may match TRBD1 or TRBD2 (5 bases each). CDR3 sequence reads: CASSPGRLSNEQFF. DNA for the CDR3: TGTGCCAGCAGTCCGGGACGGCTTTCCAATGAGCAGTTCTTC.